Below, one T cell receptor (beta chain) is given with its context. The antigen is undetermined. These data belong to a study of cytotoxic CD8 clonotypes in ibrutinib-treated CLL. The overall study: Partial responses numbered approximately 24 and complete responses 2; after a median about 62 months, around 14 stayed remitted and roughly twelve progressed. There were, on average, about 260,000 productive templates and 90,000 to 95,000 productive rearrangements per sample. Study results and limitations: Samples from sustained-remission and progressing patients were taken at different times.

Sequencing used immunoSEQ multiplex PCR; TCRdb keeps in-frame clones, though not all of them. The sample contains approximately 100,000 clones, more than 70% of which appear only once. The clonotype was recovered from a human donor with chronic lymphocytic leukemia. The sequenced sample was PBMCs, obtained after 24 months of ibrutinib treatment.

The CDR3 sequence is CASSVQGFSETQYF. The CDR3 nucleotides read TGTGCCAGCAGCGTACAGGGTTTTTCGGAGACCCAGTACTTC. V and J are TRBV7-2 and TRBJ2-5, with TRBD1 as a possible D gene (6 bases). The CDR3 runs to 14 residues. Germline lookup yields CDR1 SGHTA and CDR2 FQGNSA. Trimming stripped 5 bases from V and 5 bases from J, with 15 bases between. Full variable domain (missing parts from reference TRBV7-2 and TRBJ2-5): GAGVSQSPSNKVTEKGKDVELRCDPISGHTALYWYRQSLGQGLEFLIYFQGNSAPDKSGLPSDRFSAERTGGSVSTLTIQRTQQEDSAVYLCASSVQGFSETQYFGPGTRLLVL.